Sequencing of this T cell receptor (beta chain) was carried out in a study of shared clonotypes between healthy human individuals. Overall study: The study used three CD4 naive, three CD4 memory, two CD8 naive and one CD8 memory plate per donor.

The assay ran at deep level. Sequencing used immunoSEQ multiplex PCR; TCRdb keeps in-frame clones, though not all of them. The sample consists of roughly 1,000,000 clones, approximately 80% of them appearing once. The CD4+ fraction was divided into a CD45RA+ naive subset and a CD45RA-negative memory subset. The CDR3 sequence is 14 residues long. CDR1 is LNHDA and CDR2 is SQIVND in the germline V gene (reference sequence). V trimming: 6 bases; J trimming: 4 bases; junction bases outside the gene matches: 5. Input material: memory CD4+ T cells from PBMCs. Specified subset: CD45RA-negative fraction. The genes are TRBV19 and TRBJ2-1; TRBD2 agrees at 8 bases. The TCR sequence derives from a man younger than 35 in good health. Some clones in this sample may be carry-over from other donors' samples. The CDR3, as DNA: TGTGCCAGTAGCGAATTAGCGGGATACAATGAGCAGTTCTTC. It encodes CASSELAGYNEQFF.